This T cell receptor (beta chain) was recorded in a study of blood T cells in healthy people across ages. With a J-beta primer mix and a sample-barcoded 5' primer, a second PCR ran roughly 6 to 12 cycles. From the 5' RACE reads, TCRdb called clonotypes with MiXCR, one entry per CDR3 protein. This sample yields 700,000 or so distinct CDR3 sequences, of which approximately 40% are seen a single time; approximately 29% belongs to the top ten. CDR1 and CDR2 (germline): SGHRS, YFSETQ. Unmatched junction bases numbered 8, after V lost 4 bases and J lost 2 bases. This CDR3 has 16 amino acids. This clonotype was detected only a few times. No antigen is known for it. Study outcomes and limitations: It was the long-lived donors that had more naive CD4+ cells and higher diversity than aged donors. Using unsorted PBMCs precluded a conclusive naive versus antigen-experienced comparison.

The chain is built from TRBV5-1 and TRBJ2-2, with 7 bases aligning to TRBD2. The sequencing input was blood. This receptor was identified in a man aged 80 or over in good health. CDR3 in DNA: TGCGCCAGCAGCCCCGGGGGAGGGGTCAACACCGGGGAGCTGTTTTTT. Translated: CASSPGGGVNTGELFF.